This T cell receptor (beta chain) was obtained from a study of cytomegalovirus exposure and HLA in healthy donors. Study findings and constraints: Follow-up analysis found HLA locus-dependent TCR association rates, highest for DRB1 and lowest for HLA-C.

Germline CDR1 GTSNPN, CDR2 SVGIG (reference sequence). V lost 4 bases and J lost 7, with 10 bases in between. The CDR3 is 11 amino acids. The PCR ran on 60 Vbeta and 13 Jbeta primers. This table comes from immunoSEQ multiplex PCR, and its TCRdb copy is limited to in-frame clones, with some not included. The record lists fewer than 70,000 clones, of which the ten most abundant hold about 3.5%. With regard to this clone: Its antigen remains unidentified.

The sequencing sample was made of PBMCs. The chain employs TRBV30 and TRBJ1-1; D possibly corresponds to TRBD1 (5 bases). This clonotype was sampled from a young woman in good health and CMV-seronegative. This chain's CDR3 is CAWIRQLEAFF. The CDR3 DNA reads TGTGCCTGGATCAGACAGCTTGAAGCTTTCTTT.